The 32 T cell receptor beta chains below all came from one sample that was sequenced in a study of blood T cell repertoires in COVID-19 (TCRdb year 2020). Receptor amplification or capture employed the immunoSEQ multiplex PCR assay. TCRdb limited this immuneACCESS table to in-frame rearrangements with V and J called. A share of clones is missing; checked studies link under half to unresolved V genes, and the rest is unexplained. The sample records hundreds of thousands of clones, about nine tenths of which are singletons. The ten largest account for just under 7% of the sample. The sequenced material came from peripheral blood. These receptor sequences come from a woman in her 30s who had recovered from COVID-19.

The chain is built from TRBV4-1 and TRBJ2-7; D remains unclear. V gave up 6 bases and J gave up 0 bases, with 6 bases separating them. CDR1 and CDR2 (germline): MGHRA, YSYEKL. The CDR3 is 12 amino acids. The DNA of the CDR3 is TGCGCCAGCAGTAGAGGCTCCTACGAGCAGTACTTC. This gives the protein CASSRGSYEQYF.

The chain has TRBV5-6 and TRBJ2-3, with a weak D call TRBD2 (7 bases). From germline, CDR1 is SGHDT and CDR2 YYEEEE. The ends were cut back, 0 bases at V and 1 base at J, with 12 bases in the middle. The CDR3 has 16 residues. The CDR3: CASSLGGGHRTDTQYF. Here the CDR3 DNA reads TGTGCCAGCAGCTTGGGGGGGGGCCATCGCACAGATACGCAGTATTTT. Together with reference TRBV5-6 and TRBJ2-3, the CDR3 gives the full variable domain: DAGVTQSPTHLIKTRGQQVTLRCSPKSGHDTVSWYQQALGQGPQFIFQYYEEEERQRGNFPDRFSGHQFPNYSSELNVNALLLGDSALYLCASSLGGGHRTDTQYFGPGTRLTVL.

This sequence joins TRBV7-8 and TRBJ2-1; D is perhaps TRBD2 (5 bases). The V end was cut by 5 bases, the J end by 2 bases, with 13 bases between. The CDR3 consists of 15 residues. The V gene's germline CDR1 is SGHVS and CDR2 FQNEAQ. CDR3 DNA: TGTGCCAGCAGCCTCGCCGGAGGCGCCTACAATGAGCAGTTCTTC. This encodes CASSLAGGAYNEQFF.

In DNA, the CDR3 is TGTGCCTGTCTCAAGGGACAGGGGGTCTATGGCTACACCTTC. This codes for CACLKGQGVYGYTF. V usage is TRBV30 and J usage is TRBJ1-2; TRBD1 aligns across 11 bases. CDR1 is GTSNPN and CDR2 is SVGIG in the germline V gene (reference sequence). The length of the CDR3 is 14 residues. The trim removed 6 bases at V and 4 bases at J, leaving 7 bases unmatched.

The rearrangement uses TRBV5-6 and TRBJ1-1, with D possibly matching TRBD1 (6 bases). The CDR3 extends over 16 amino acids. Germline assignment: CDR1 SGHDT and CDR2 YYEEEE. Trimming cost V 5 bases and J 6 bases, with 23 bases left between them. The CDR3 coding sequence is TGTGCCAGCAGTCCGGACAGCTCCGTAGTACTATCTGAAGCTTTCTTT. It encodes CASSPDSSVVLSEAFF.

The CDR3 DNA sequence: TGCGCCAGCAGCTTGGCCCCCGGGAATGAGCAGTTCTTC. This gives the protein CASSLAPGNEQFF. V usage is TRBV5-1 and J usage is TRBJ2-1; D gene uncertain. V dropped 0 bases and J dropped 7 bases, with 8 bases sitting between them. CDR3 length: 13 residues. Per germline, CDR1 SGHRS and CDR2 YFSETQ.

The chain joins TRBV4-2 to TRBJ1-4; 7 bases agree with TRBD1. CDR1 is LGHNA, CDR2 YNFKEQ, per germline. V dropped 3 bases and J dropped 8; count of bases not matched to a gene: 9. CDR3 length: 15 residues. The CDR3 protein is CASSQEQGLREKLFF. CDR3 DNA sequence: TGTGCCAGCAGCCAGGAACAGGGGTTGAGGGAAAAACTGTTTTTT.

The V gene is TRBV5-1, the J gene TRBJ1-4; D is unclear. Germline CDR1 is SGHRS and CDR2 is YFSETQ. This CDR3 contains 16 residues. Trimming removed 3 bases at V and 7 bases at J, with 19 bases between. The CDR3 loop is CASSSGSQPIIEKLFF. CDR3 coding DNA: TGCGCCAGCAGCTCGGGAAGTCAACCAATAATTGAAAAACTGTTTTTT.

The rearrangement joins TRBV29-1 to TRBJ2-1, with 7 bases that match TRBD1. This CDR3 has 14 residues. V dropped 5 bases and J dropped 6; count of bases not matched to a gene: 10. Germline V lookup: CDR1 SQVTM, CDR2 ANQGSEA. DNA for the CDR3: TGCAGCGTTCTGAGGGGGCAAGGACTCAATGAGCAGTTCTTC. Encoded protein: CSVLRGQGLNEQFF.

The J gene is TRBJ1-6, the V gene TRBV2; a possible D gene is TRBD1 (6 bases). Germline V gene sequence: CDR1 SNHLY, CDR2 FYNNEI. V dropped 3 bases and J dropped 8 bases, with 14 bases sitting between them. The CDR3 is 15 amino acids. In DNA, the CDR3 is TGTGCCAGCAGTGACACCGGGACAACTCATTCACCCCTCCACTTT. Translated, it gives CASSDTGTTHSPLHF.

The chain links TRBV9 to TRBJ1-4; weak D call: TRBD1 (5 bases). Germline V lookup: CDR1 SGDLS, CDR2 YYNGEE. The V end was cut by 0 bases, the J end by 10 bases, with 16 bases between. The CDR3 sequence is 15 residues long. The CDR3 nucleotides are TGTGCCAGCAGCGTAGGAACGGGGAGGGGCTTAAAACTGTTTTTT. It yields the protein CASSVGTGRGLKLFF.

This chain connects TRBV2 to TRBJ1-5; D possibly corresponds to TRBD1 (5 bases). Trimming pared 3 bases from V and 0 bases from J, leaving 12 bases between. Germline V gene lookup returns CDR1 SNHLY and CDR2 FYNNEI. The CDR3 sequence is 16 residues long. CDR3 nucleotide sequence: TGTGCCAGCAGTGAGTTAAGGGGATATAGCAATCAGCCCCAGCATTTT. This gives the protein CASSELRGYSNQPQHF.

Notes on this clone: Different DNA sequences within this sample yield the same CDR3. The chain uses TRBV2 and TRBJ2-5; D gene unclear. V shed 3 bases and J shed 4 bases, with 3 bases lying between them. Germline CDR1 and CDR2: SNHLY and FYNNEI. This CDR3 is 11 amino acids long. CDR3 coding DNA: TGTGCCAGCAGTGATAGAGAGACCCAGTACTTC. Its protein is CASSDRETQYF.

The chain couples TRBV6-5 to TRBJ1-1; D is possibly TRBD1 (5 bases). Germline CDR1 reads MNHEY; CDR2 reads SVGAGI. This CDR3 region has 16 residues. V was clipped by 2 bases and J by 0 bases, with 13 bases between them. CDR3 nucleotides: TGTGCCAGCAGTTACAGGGCATGGGGCCTGAACACTGAAGCTTTCTTT. Its translation is CASSYRAWGLNTEAFF.

The V gene is TRBV27, the J gene TRBJ2-3; perhaps TRBD1 as D (6 bases). CDR1 and CDR2 (germline): MNHEY, SMNVEV (reference sequence). This CDR3 spans 13 amino acids. Trimming pared 11 bases from V and 2 bases from J, leaving 14 bases between. CDR3 nucleotides: TGTGCCTCCCGGGACATTGACACAGATACGCAGTATTTT. Residues: CASRDIDTDTQYF.

The J gene is TRBJ1-5, the V gene TRBV6-2 or TRBV6-3; no clear D. This CDR3 region has 15 residues. The V gene's germline CDR1 is MNHEY and CDR2 SVGEGT. With 0 bases removed from V and 9 bases from J, the gap between germline ends came to 15 bases. CDR3 nucleotide sequence: TGTGCCAGCAGTTACTCGGCCCGCTCACAGTTGCCCCAGCATTTT. The encoded protein is CASSYSARSQLPQHF.

This chain joins TRBV28 and TRBJ1-6; D gene ambiguous. The CDR3 covers 14 residues. V was shortened by 5 bases and J by 7 bases, with 12 bases between the two germline ends. Germline CDR1 reads MDHEN; CDR2 reads SYDVKM. The CDR3 sequence is CASSEGGANSPLHF. CDR3 coding DNA: TGTGCCAGCAGTGAGGGAGGAGCGAATTCACCCCTCCACTTT.

V is TRBV9 and J is TRBJ1-1; D remains unclear. V shed 2 bases and J shed 1 base, with 6 bases lying between them. The CDR3 totals 13 residues. CDR1 is SGDLS, CDR2 YYNGEE, per germline. CDR3 sequence (DNA): TGTGCCAGCAGCGTTCGGAGGAACACTGAAGCTTTCTTT. Translating gives CASSVRRNTEAFF.

The chain joins TRBV5-4 to TRBJ2-6, with D perhaps TRBD1 (5 bases). In germline, CDR1 is SGHNT, CDR2 YYREEE (reference sequence). V was trimmed by 5 bases and J by 7 bases, leaving 19 bases between them. The CDR3 totals 16 residues. The CDR3 spells CASRKATGVRANVLTF. In nucleotides, the CDR3 is TGTGCCAGCAGAAAGGCAACAGGCGTCCGAGCCAACGTCCTGACTTTC.

The J gene is TRBJ1-1, the V gene TRBV10-2; D may be TRBD1 (5 bases). This CDR3 region has 13 residues. Germline-derived CDR1 and CDR2 are WSHSY and SAAADI. The germline V and J ends were trimmed by 6 bases and 7 bases, with 15 bases remaining between them. As DNA, the CDR3 is TGCGCCAGCAGGGTGGACACGCGTTATGAAGCTTTCTTT. The encoded protein is CASRVDTRYEAFF.

V and J are TRBV29-1 and TRBJ2-3; TRBD2 aligns across 12 bases. The length of the CDR3 is 16 residues. Germline V gives CDR1 SQVTM, CDR2 ANQGSEA. The V gene end was trimmed by 4 bases and the J gene end by 0 bases; junction bases not matched to a gene: 5. For the CDR3, the DNA is TGCAGCGTTGTCGGGCTAGCGGGGGGGAGCACAGATACGCAGTATTTT. This codes for CSVVGLAGGSTDTQYF.

The chain combines TRBV18 with TRBJ1-2, with 8 bases matching TRBD1. J was trimmed by 0 bases and V by 3 bases; bases with no gene match: 9. This CDR3 has 17 amino acids. CDR1 is KGHSH, CDR2 LQKENI, per germline. The CDR3 bases are TGTGCCAGCTCACCGAGGACAGGGAGCATAGCTAACTATGGCTACACCTTC. It codes for CASSPRTGSIANYGYTF.

The chain combines TRBV19 with TRBJ1-4; TRBD1 aligns across 7 bases. This CDR3 comprises 14 residues. The germline V gene encodes CDR1 LNHDA and CDR2 SQIVND (reference sequence). V gave up 6 bases and J gave up 3 bases; unmatched junction bases: 4. As DNA, the CDR3 is TGTGCCAGTAGACAGGGGCCGGCTAATGAAAAACTGTTTTTT. Translating it yields CASRQGPANEKLFF.

The chain links TRBV6-5 to TRBJ1-1; TRBD1 agrees at 7 bases. Germline V gene data show CDR1 as MNHEY and CDR2 as SVGAGI. This CDR3 region has 14 residues. V trimming: 7 bases; J trimming: 0 bases; junction bases outside the gene matches: 5. CDR3 sequence (DNA): TGTGCCAGCAACCGGGACAGCTTGAACACTGAAGCTTTCTTT. Translated, it gives CASNRDSLNTEAFF.

This clone was recorded only once. The gene calls are TRBV5-1 and TRBJ2-1, with TRBD2 matching 8 bases. Germline V gives CDR1 SGHRS, CDR2 YFSETQ. J was trimmed by 8 bases and V by 0 bases; bases with no gene match: 10. This CDR3 comprises 16 residues. This CDR3 reads CASSLVTGGRVDEQFF. In DNA form, the CDR3 reads TGCGCCAGCAGCTTGGTGACGGGGGGGCGCGTCGATGAGCAGTTCTTC.

This rearrangement joins TRBV7-2 to TRBJ2-3, with 7 bases aligning to TRBD1. The CDR3 loop spans 14 amino acids. Unmatched junction bases numbered 6, after V lost 5 bases and J lost 4 bases. Per germline, CDR1 SGHTA and CDR2 FQGNSA. The CDR3 loop reads CASSPRTGPDTQYF. In DNA form, the CDR3 reads TGTGCCAGCAGCCCGCGGACAGGACCAGATACGCAGTATTTT. Complete variable domain (other parts from reference TRBV7-2 and TRBJ2-3): GAGVSQSPSNKVTEKGKDVELRCDPISGHTALYWYRQSLGQGLEFLIYFQGNSAPDKSGLPSDRFSAERTGGSVSTLTIQRTQQEDSAVYLCASSPRTGPDTQYFGPGTRLTVL.

V is TRBV5-4 and J is TRBJ2-7; TRBD1 aligns across 7 bases. Trimming at V came to 0 bases and at J to 1 base, leaving 7 bases not matched to a gene. The CDR3 has 16 amino acids. Germline V gene sequence: CDR1 SGHNT, CDR2 YYREEE (reference sequence). The CDR3 bases are TGTGCCAGCAGCTTGGCCGCAGGGGGAAGATCCTACGAGCAGTACTTC. Translation gives CASSLAAGGRSYEQYF.

DNA of the CDR3: TGTGCCAGCAGCCAAGTAAGACAGTCGGGCTATGGCTACACCTTC. Its translation is CASSQVRQSGYGYTF. This rearrangement joins TRBV3-1 (or the pseudogene TRBV3-2) to TRBJ1-2, with TRBD1 as a possible D gene (5 bases). V lost 1 base and J 4 bases, leaving 13 bases between the germline ends. Per germline, CDR1 LGHDT and CDR2 YNNKEL (reference sequence). The CDR3 sequence is 15 residues long.

The chain is built from TRBV3-1 (or the pseudogene TRBV3-2) and TRBJ2-5; TRBD2 aligns across 10 bases. V lost 4 bases, J lost 2 bases, and 4 bases stayed unmatched. The germline gives CDR1 LGHDT, CDR2 YNNKEL (reference sequence). The CDR3 is made up of 15 amino acids. DNA of the CDR3: TGTGCCAGCAGCCTCGCTAGCGGGGGACAAGAGACCCAGTACTTC. Amino acids: CASSLASGGQETQYF.

The chain joins TRBV4-1 to TRBJ1-5, with TRBD1 identical over 7 bases. In germline, CDR1 is MGHRA, CDR2 YSYEKL. V lost 5 bases and J lost 2; bases outside the gene matches: 15. The CDR3 runs to 18 residues. CDR3 DNA: TGCGCCAGCAGCTTCAAGCCCCACAGGGGAGAGCGCAATCAGCCCCAGCATTTT. This sequence encodes CASSFKPHRGERNQPQHF.

The count of this clone is one. The chain carries TRBV5-6 and TRBJ1-2; maybe TRBD1 (6 bases). V was trimmed by 4 bases and J by 8 bases, leaving 18 bases between them. The CDR3 runs 14 residues. The germline CDR1 and CDR2 sequences are SGHDT and YYEEEE. In nucleotides, the CDR3 is TGTGCCAGCAGCCTCGACAGGTCGTACGGCGGCTACACCTTC. It is translated as CASSLDRSYGGYTF.

The chain employs TRBV29-1 and TRBJ1-2; D unclear. The CDR3 has 14 amino acids. Germline lookup yields CDR1 SQVTM and CDR2 ANQGSEA. V was shortened by 5 bases and J by 4 bases, with 17 bases between the two germline ends. The CDR3 loop is CSVLSRRGSYGYTF. The CDR3 coding sequence is TGCAGCGTTCTCTCTCGGCGCGGGAGCTATGGCTACACCTTC. Supplemented by reference TRBV29-1 and TRBJ1-2, the full variable domain reads SAVISQKPSRDICQRGTSLTIQCQVDSQVTMMFWYRQQPGQSLTLIATANQGSEATYESGFVIDKFPISRPNLTFSTLTVSNMSPEDSSIYLCSVLSRRGSYGYTFGSGTRLTVV.